The 30 T cell receptor beta chains given below trace back to one sample, sequenced in a study of cytomegalovirus exposure and HLA in healthy donors. Primers included in the PCR were 60 Vbeta and 13 Jbeta primers. The assay was immunoSEQ multiplex PCR, and TCRdb's table has in-frame clones only and misses some. This table has some 130,000 clones, around 76% appearing once. Sequencing used PBMCs. These receptors originate from a male donor in good health and CMV-seronegative.

J is TRBJ2-7 and V is TRBV15, with TRBD2 as a possible D gene (6 bases). Trimming stripped 0 bases from V and 5 bases from J, with 17 bases between. This CDR3 has 16 residues. The germline gives CDR1 LNHNV, CDR2 YYDKDF (reference sequence). The CDR3 is CATSRDQRASVHEQYF. DNA of the CDR3: TGTGCCACCAGCAGAGATCAAAGGGCTAGCGTCCACGAGCAGTACTTC.

This chain uses TRBV19 with TRBJ2-1; TRBD2 matches at 13 bases. This CDR3 has 18 amino acids. V was clipped by 2 bases and J by 7 bases; unmatched bases: 11. Germline-derived CDR1 and CDR2 are LNHDA and SQIVND (reference sequence). The CDR3 is CASSIPRPGLAGHNEQFF. DNA for the CDR3: TGTGCCAGTAGTATACCAAGACCGGGACTAGCGGGGCATAATGAGCAGTTCTTC.

The chain combines TRBV19 with TRBJ2-7; the D is unclear. This CDR3 has 13 residues. V shed 0 bases and J shed 4 bases, with 7 bases lying between them. The germline V gene has CDR1 LNHDA and CDR2 SQIVND (reference sequence). DNA for the CDR3: TGTGCCAGTAGTATAGATACGGTATACGAGCAGTACTTC. This translates into CASSIDTVYEQYF.

The chain couples TRBV7-9 to TRBJ2-5; a weak D match, TRBD1 (5 bases). From germline, CDR1 is SEHNR and CDR2 FQNEAQ (reference sequence). The ends were cut back, 2 bases at V and 5 bases at J, with 15 bases in the middle. CDR3 size: 15 residues. CDR3 region: CASSLLDTTRETQYF. CDR3 in DNA: TGTGCCAGCAGCTTACTGGACACGACACGGGAGACCCAGTACTTC.

This clone was counted a few times. The V call is TRBV7-2, the J call TRBJ2-3, with a weak D call TRBD1 (5 bases). Germline V gives CDR1 SGHTA, CDR2 FQGNSA. V was cut by 3 bases and J by 2 bases, with 6 bases left in between. CDR3 length: 13 residues. The CDR3 DNA follows: TGTGCCAGCAGCTTGACAGACACAGATACGCAGTATTTT. Protein: CASSLTDTDTQYF.

The chain has TRBV29-1 and TRBJ2-5; 9 bases fit TRBD1. The germline V gene has CDR1 SQVTM and CDR2 ANQGSEA. The CDR3 contains 12 residues. The ends lost 7 bases at V and 5 bases at J; junction bases unmatched: 5. CDR3 bases: TGCAGCGCCGACAGGGGGATGGAGACCCAGTACTTC. Amino acid sequence: CSADRGMETQYF. Full variable domain (rest looked up from reference TRBV29-1 and TRBJ2-5): SAVISQKPSRDICQRGTSLTIQCQVDSQVTMMFWYRQQPGQSLTLIATANQGSEATYESGFVIDKFPISRPNLTFSTLTVSNMSPEDSSIYLCSADRGMETQYFGPGTRLLVL.

This clone was seen only a few times. The chain uses TRBV7-2 and TRBJ2-7, with 8 bases fitting TRBD2. This CDR3 has 15 amino acids. The V segment lost 1 base and the J segment 1 base; nucleotides outside the gene matches: 3. Germline CDR1 is SGHTA and CDR2 is FQGNSA. CDR3 protein: CASSLEAGASYEQYF. CDR3 DNA: TGTGCCAGCAGCTTAGAAGCGGGGGCGTCCTACGAGCAGTACTTC.

The CDR3 sequence: CASSTLDRVIGYTF. CDR3 nucleotide sequence: TGTGCCAGTAGTACTTTAGACAGGGTCATTGGCTACACCTTC. This chain links TRBV19 with TRBJ1-2, with TRBD1 matching 7 bases. Trimming removed 4 bases from V and 7 bases from J; junction bases left unmatched: 9. Germline V gene lookup returns CDR1 LNHDA and CDR2 SQIVND (reference sequence). This CDR3 is built from 14 residues.

The chain employs TRBV30 and TRBJ1-4; unclear D gene. The V and J ends lost 0 bases and 8 bases respectively, with 7 bases between them. The CDR3 sequence is 12 residues long. Germline values: CDR1 GTSNPN, CDR2 SVGIG (reference sequence). The CDR3 loop is CAWSVPREKLFF. The CDR3 bases are TGTGCCTGGAGTGTACCTAGGGAAAAACTGTTTTTT.

The chain carries TRBV7-8 and TRBJ2-7; 9 bases are a match to TRBD2. The CDR3 totals 18 residues. The germline gives CDR1 SGHVS, CDR2 FQNEAQ. Trimming took 5 bases from V and 4 from J; bases not matched to a gene: 18. CDR3 DNA sequence: TGTGCCAGCAGCCCCTGGGTAGCGGGAGCCTCGGGAACTTACGAGCAGTACTTC. Residues: CASSPWVAGASGTYEQYF. Complete variable domain (other parts from reference TRBV7-8 and TRBJ2-7): GAGVSQSPRYKVAKRGQDVALRCDPISGHVSLFWYQQALGQGPEFLTYFQNEAQLDKSGLPSDRFFAERPEGSVSTLKIQRTQQEDSAVYLCASSPWVAGASGTYEQYFGPGTRLTVT.

This rearrangement joins TRBV19 to TRBJ2-1; 7 positions agree with TRBD2. CDR1 is LNHDA, CDR2 SQIVND, per germline (reference sequence). After removal of 3 bases from V and 3 bases from J, the junction contained 5 bases not matched to a gene. The CDR3 totals 15 residues. The CDR3 bases are TGTGCCAGTAGTATGGCGGCTAGCGGCTACAATGAGCAGTTCTTC. Its translation is CASSMAASGYNEQFF. Variable domain in full (rest from reference TRBV19 and TRBJ2-1): DGGITQSPKYLFRKEGQNVTLSCEQNLNHDAMYWYRQDPGQGLRLIYYSQIVNDFQKGDIAEGYSVSREKKESFPLTVTSAQKNPTAFYLCASSMAASGYNEQFFGPGTRLTVL.

V usage is TRBV23-1 and J usage is TRBJ2-4, with D maybe TRBD1 (8 bases). TRBV23-1 has ORF status, its function being uncertain. The V and J ends lost 2 bases and 0 bases respectively, with 23 bases between them. This CDR3 comprises 20 residues. The CDR3 bases are TGCGCCAGCAGTCAAATCATAGACAGGGGAGGGGACCTAGCCAAAAACATTCAGTACTTC. This codes for CASSQIIDRGGDLAKNIQYF.

The rearrangement links TRBV28 to TRBJ2-7; tentative D call: TRBD1 (6 bases). The CDR3 has 14 residues. Trimming removed 9 bases from V and 6 bases from J, with 21 bases in between. The germline V gene encodes CDR1 MDHEN and CDR2 SYDVKM. CDR3 bases: TGTGCCAGTACACCACGCCTGGGGGCTCCCGAGCAGTACTTC. This translates into CASTPRLGAPEQYF.

The genes are TRBV28 and TRBJ1-5; D possibly corresponds to TRBD1 (5 bases). The germline gives CDR1 MDHEN, CDR2 SYDVKM. CDR3 length: 15 amino acids. Trimming pared 4 bases from V and 6 bases from J, leaving 16 bases between. This chain's CDR3 is CASSSWGGDGQPQHF. Written as DNA, the CDR3 is TGTGCCAGCAGTTCCTGGGGGGGGGATGGTCAGCCCCAGCATTTT.

This chain links TRBV28 with TRBJ1-3, with D unresolved. The germline V and J ends were trimmed by 6 bases and 2 bases, with 8 bases remaining between them. CDR1 is MDHEN, CDR2 SYDVKM, per germline. This CDR3 is built from 13 residues. The CDR3, as DNA: TGTGCCAGCAGCCTACCCCCTGGAAACACCATATATTTT. The encoded protein is CASSLPPGNTIYF.

The chain joins TRBV5-1 to TRBJ2-5, with D perhaps TRBD2 (6 bases). The CDR3 has 14 amino acids. Trimming shortened V by 0 bases and J by 5 bases, and 11 bases separated the two germline ends. The germline gives CDR1 SGHRS, CDR2 YFSETQ. In nucleotides, the CDR3 is TGCGCCAGCAGCTTGGAGGAGGGTCGGGAGACCCAGTACTTC. It yields the protein CASSLEEGRETQYF.

The rearrangement links TRBV4-3 to TRBJ2-3, with a weak D call TRBD1 (5 bases). Trimming removed 3 bases from V and 0 bases from J, with 19 bases in between. The CDR3 loop spans 18 amino acids. CDR1 and CDR2 (germline): LGHNA, YSLEER. The CDR3 loop reads CASSHHKQDPVSTDTQYF. The CDR3 coding sequence is TGCGCCAGCAGCCATCATAAACAGGATCCAGTCAGCACAGATACGCAGTATTTT.

The rearrangement joins TRBV4-1 to TRBJ2-5, with 11 bases matching TRBD2. Germline V gene sequence: CDR1 MGHRA, CDR2 YSYEKL. Trimming at V came to 0 bases and at J to 3 bases, leaving 6 bases not matched to a gene. The CDR3 covers 17 residues. The CDR3 DNA reads TGCGCCAGCAGCCAAGACTTGCTAGCGGGAGGAGAAGAGACCCAGTACTTC. Its translation: CASSQDLLAGGEETQYF.

The chain couples TRBV7-2 to TRBJ1-1, with D perhaps matching TRBD1 (6 bases). CDR3 length: 14 residues. V shed 5 bases and J shed 1 base, with 11 bases lying between them. Germline V gives CDR1 SGHTA, CDR2 FQGNSA. CDR3 residues: CASSKRGRNTEAFF. CDR3 sequence (DNA): TGTGCCAGCAGCAAAAGGGGGAGGAACACTGAAGCTTTCTTT. The whole variable domain, remainder taken from reference TRBV7-2 and TRBJ1-1, is GAGVSQSPSNKVTEKGKDVELRCDPISGHTALYWYRQSLGQGLEFLIYFQGNSAPDKSGLPSDRFSAERTGGSVSTLTIQRTQQEDSAVYLCASSKRGRNTEAFFGQGTRLTVV.

The rearrangement uses TRBV7-9 and TRBJ2-7; possibly TRBD1 for D (5 bases). The V gene's germline CDR1 is SEHNR and CDR2 FQNEAQ (reference sequence). The CDR3 has 14 amino acids. V was pared by 5 bases and J by 6 bases, with 17 bases between. The CDR3 region is CASSNRTRMGEQYF. As DNA, the CDR3 is TGTGCCAGCAGCAACAGGACGCGAATGGGCGAGCAGTACTTC.

This clone was counted between two and nine times. The chain couples TRBV28 to TRBJ2-4; weak D call: TRBD1 (6 bases). CDR1 and CDR2 (germline): MDHEN, SYDVKM. V lost 6 bases, J lost 4 bases, and 10 bases lay in between. The CDR3 loop spans 13 amino acids. Here the CDR3 DNA reads TGTGCCAGCAGGGGGACACCGAAAAACATTCAGTACTTC. The encoded protein is CASRGTPKNIQYF.

This clone was counted a single time. This rearrangement joins TRBV28 to TRBJ2-1; 8 nucleotides align to TRBD1. V was clipped by 6 bases and J by 6 bases; unmatched bases: 10. The CDR3 extends over 15 amino acids. Germline V gene data show CDR1 as MDHEN and CDR2 as SYDVKM. CDR3 protein: CASSSSGTGINEQFF. CDR3 in DNA: TGTGCCAGCAGCTCCTCCGGGACAGGTATCAATGAGCAGTTCTTC.

The chain has TRBV6-1 and TRBJ1-3, with a weak D call TRBD1 (6 bases). Germline-derived CDR1 and CDR2 are MNHNS and SASEGT. Between the trimmed V and J ends, which lost 5 bases and 4 bases, there was a span of 15 bases. The CDR3 totals 15 residues. This CDR3 reads CASSPTGTLGNTIYF. The CDR3 DNA follows: TGTGCCAGCAGTCCAACCGGGACACTCGGAAACACCATATATTTT.

This chain joins TRBV4-3 and TRBJ2-3, with TRBD2 matching over 10 bases. The CDR3 spans 15 residues. Germline lookup yields CDR1 LGHNA and CDR2 YSLEER. V shed 4 bases and J 4 bases; nucleotides not matched to a gene: 5. In nucleotides, the CDR3 is TGCGCCAGCAGCCGAGCGGGGGGGCGGGCAGATACGCAGTATTTT. Translated: CASSRAGGRADTQYF.

The chain employs TRBV10-3 and TRBJ2-7, with 9 bases aligning to TRBD2. The CDR3 length is 15 residues. Germline V CDR1 and CDR2: ENHRY, SYGVKD. The J segment lost 5 bases and the V segment lost 8 bases, leaving 13 bases of the junction unmatched. CDR3 protein: CAIEGRGGVKNEQYF. The CDR3 DNA is TGTGCCATCGAGGGGCGCGGGGGGGTAAAAAACGAGCAGTACTTC.

In this sample, this clone turned up a few times. The chain employs TRBV11-2 and TRBJ1-2; 7 bases match TRBD1. The CDR3 is 14 amino acids. Germline lookup yields CDR1 SGHAT and CDR2 FQNNGV. Germline trimming cut 3 bases from V and 4 bases from J; bases unmatched to any gene: 5. CDR3 in amino acids: CASSFRDSIYGYTF. The CDR3 bases are TGTGCCAGCAGCTTCCGGGACAGCATCTATGGCTACACCTTC.

Comments on this clone: The same CDR3 also results from other DNA sequences found in this sample. J is TRBJ2-5 and V is TRBV7-9; D perhaps matches TRBD2 (6 bases). With 1 base removed from V and 3 bases from J, the gap between germline ends came to 6 bases. CDR1 is SEHNR, CDR2 FQNEAQ, per germline (reference sequence). The CDR3 has 13 residues. The CDR3 coding sequence is TGTGCCAGCAGCTTAGGGGGGGAAGAGACCCAGTACTTC. Translated, it gives CASSLGGEETQYF.

This chain joins TRBV18 and TRBJ2-7; 7 bases match TRBD1. CDR1 and CDR2 (germline): KGHSH, LQKENI. V was pared by 3 bases and J by 5 bases, with 10 bases of the junction left unmatched. This CDR3 comprises 15 residues. The CDR3 sequence: CASSPVRTGRHEQYF. Written as DNA, the CDR3 is TGTGCCAGCTCACCGGTACGGACAGGAAGGCACGAGCAGTACTTC.

This chain joins TRBV10-3 and TRBJ1-5; D uncertain. This CDR3 region has 14 residues. With 2 bases removed from V and 4 bases from J, the gap between germline ends came to 9 bases. Germline lookup yields CDR1 ENHRY and CDR2 SYGVKD. The DNA for the CDR3 is TGTGCCATCAGTGAGGGGCAGTTAAATCAGCCCCAGCATTTT. Translated, it gives CAISEGQLNQPQHF.

CDR3 protein: CASSPGGGLNQPQHF. The CDR3 region has the DNA TGTGCCAGCAGTCCTGGGGGAGGACTCAATCAGCCCCAGCATTTT. This chain connects TRBV27 to TRBJ1-5, with TRBD1 as a possible D gene (5 bases). The length of the CDR3 is 15 residues. From germline, CDR1 is MNHEY and CDR2 SMNVEV (reference sequence). V shed 5 bases and J shed 3 bases, with 14 bases lying between them.